The text below deals with one TCR beta chain. What it recognizes is unknown. With the ViraFEST assay, the study expanded antigen-specific CD4+ T cells using viral peptide pools, then sequenced them. The culture ran for approximately 9 days before CD4+ T cells were isolated. Vaccinated recipients, who were negative for nucleocapsid antibodies, had no history of SARS-CoV-2 infection. Fewer than 2.5 million PBMC were seeded per well and grown in the presence of roughly 10 IU/ml IL-2 and roughly 9.9 ug/ml peptides. A half-volume exchange with IL-2 medium occurred on days 3 and 7. These data belong to a study of vaccination effects on CD4 cells after COVID-19. Across the study: Vaccine administered to participants consisted of two doses of either BNT162b2 or mRNA-1273.

Findings and limits, study-wide: Marked clonal contraction of infection- and vaccine-induced clones was seen late after vaccination.

Libraries were prepared by immunoSEQ multiplex PCR; TCRdb keeps only in-frame clonotypes and omits some of them. The sample yields 27,000 or so clones, under 75% seen once. The sample consisted of CD4+ T cells from PBMCs cultured with SARS-CoV-2 spike peptides, taken before COVID-19 vaccination. The sequence derives from a human donor who received a COVID-19 vaccine.

CDR3 sequence (DNA): TGTGCCAGCAGTCCGTACAAGTCGGTGAATTCACCCCTCCACTTT. It encodes CASSPYKSVNSPLHF. V and J are TRBV6-5 and TRBJ1-6, with unresolved D. The CDR3 contains 15 residues. V lost 5 bases, J lost 7 bases, and 15 bases lay in between. CDR1 and CDR2 (germline): MNHEY, SVGAGI.